The present TCR beta chain was sequenced within a study of shared clonotypes between healthy human individuals (TCRdb year 2020). The study in broad terms: The cohort comprised a couple of women and a few men aged 18 to 49 years. Between about 0.8 and 8.9 billion PBMCs per donor were obtained by leukapheresis. Per donor, three plates each were used for CD4 naive and CD4 memory, two for CD8 naive, and one for CD8 memory. The study deeply sequenced blood TCR repertoires of about 5 healthy adults to estimate repertoire size and the extent of clonotype sharing between individuals. Libraries were prepared and TCR repertoires were sequenced by different laboratories using diverse techniques, in order to increase sequencing depth and limit assay-specific biases. Study-wide conclusions, independent of this receptor: Estimated clonotype richness was generally larger for naive than for memory subsets. Clonotypes shared by all four sorted-subset donors showed higher generation probabilities than non-shared clonotypes. Pairwise subsampling indicated that sequencing depth was expected to affect the degree of clonotype sharing among donors. When four donors were compared, the shared fraction of clonotypes was around 5.1% for naive CD4, 3.5% for naive CD8, 2% to 2.5% for memory CD4, and roughly 0.4% for memory CD8. Because the study included only a small number of donors, the genetic and exposure-history diversity represented was limited. Even with the large sequencing depth, rarefaction of the sorted-subset datasets indicated that sequencing was incomplete. Sampling was limited to blood, and TCR repertoires in tissue likely differ from TCR repertoires in blood.

Using the deep immunoSEQ assay, TCR CDR3 regions were amplified from genomic DNA by multiplex PCR. Genomic DNA extracted from each cell subset was distributed evenly over all wells of several immunoSEQ 96-well plates, and each plate served as one replicate. For sorted subsets, 200 to 250 ng of genomic DNA, equivalent to some 33,000 T cell genomes, went into each replicate PCR. Purified libraries were measured with a Qubit 3.0 fluorometer, size-checked on a Bioanalyzer 2100, and measured again with the KAPA Library Quantification kit. Every immunoSEQ 96-well plate was sequenced on a separate single-read 150-cycle Illumina NextSeq 550 flow cell. In the authors' own workflow: Because the immunoSEQ output held only junctional sequences and lacked quality scores, the filtering could not match the filtering applied to full-length reads. Sequences were annotated with PyIR, a Python wrapper for IgBLAST v1.9, using IMGT germline references to assign V/J genes and CDR3. Any read was removed if the V/J assignment was weak (E-value above 1e-6), the CDR3 was missing, or the read contained stop codons, out-of-frame junctions, or ambiguous translated residues. V3J clonotypes were defined by identical inferred V gene, J gene, and CDR3 amino acid sequence. Percentage overlap between repertoires was calculated by dividing the number of shared unique clonotypes by the size of the smaller repertoire. RTK rarefaction, the Chao1 estimator, and Recon v2.1 estimates of unobserved clonotypes were used to assess repertoire richness. OLGA was used to compute generation probabilities for all TCRbeta clonotypes that the gDNA method yielded from a few donors. TCRdb took over this immuneACCESS table, retaining in-frame rearrangements with V and J assigned. Such tables are incomplete; in checked studies, under half of the missing clones stem from an unresolved V gene, and the remainder is unexplained. The DNA was the basis for D and trimming; V, J and clone size are from that table. The sample records 550,000 to 750,000 clones, around 92% of which are singletons. Roughly 22% of the sample goes to the ten largest clones.

For the CD8 naive samples, CD45RO-negative cells were positively selected for CCR7, yielding a CD45RA+CCR7+ population from which TemRA cells were excluded. The donors were healthy, HIV-negative adults with no recently reported acute infections or vaccinations. Every donor was a Caucasian adult residing in Nashville, Tennessee, USA. After blood collection by leukapheresis, PBMCs were isolated using Ficoll-Histopaque density gradient centrifugation and then cryopreserved in the vapor phase of liquid nitrogen. Purity and quantity of every magnetically sorted T cell population were checked by analytical flow cytometry. Each sorted fraction had its genomic DNA isolated and then quantified by UV absorbance on a Nanodrop 2000c. Notes on this clone: What this receptor recognizes is not known. The record has no base qualities; no much larger clone is one base away.

The trim is 0 bases for V and 8 bases for J, with a gap of 19 bases between the germline ends. Counted from cysteine to phenylalanine, this CDR3 has 16 amino acids. Only the CDR3 part of the read is kept: 48 bases, read in frame from the first base. Based on the germline V gene, the CDR1 and CDR2 sequences are MGHRA and YSYEKL. The rearrangement combines TRBV4-1 with TRBJ1-2; tentative D gene TRBD1, with 6 bases matching. The receptor was derived from a man in his thirties or forties in good health. Sequencing input: naive CD8+ T cells sorted from blood. The cell subset or site label corresponds to: CD45RA+CCR7+. CDR3 sequence: CASSQDTGLPIEGYTF. The DNA sequence is as follows: TGCGCCAGCAGCCAAGACACAGGGCTCCCGATAGAAGGCTACACCTTC.